What follows are 28 T cell receptor beta chains derived from one specimen sequenced in a study of OX40 agonist ivuxolimab in advanced cancers. Clones were sequenced by immunoSEQ multiplex PCR, and TCRdb holds only the in-frame ones, with some missing. The data show over 75,000 clones, roughly 87% seen once. The material was CD4+ or CD8+ T cells sorted from blood, obtained in a trial of the OX40 agonist ivuxolimab. Receptor source: an adult with an advanced solid tumor such as melanoma, head and neck, liver or kidney cancer.

This chain joins TRBV11-3 and TRBJ2-5; D may be TRBD1 (5 bases). This CDR3 is 14 amino acids long. Trimming removed 3 bases from V and 2 bases from J, with 10 bases in between. From germline, CDR1 is SGHNT and CDR2 YENEEA. The DNA of the CDR3 is TGTGCCAGCAGCTTTGGTACAGGTCAAGAGACCCAGTACTTC. It translates to CASSFGTGQETQYF.

This clone was picked up one time. The chain recombines TRBV5-4 with TRBJ2-5; D tentatively fits TRBD1 or TRBD2 (5 bases each). Trimming took off 4 bases at V and 4 bases at J, with 23 bases between the two ends. CDR1 is SGHNT, CDR2 YYREEE, per germline (reference sequence). The CDR3 has 17 amino acids. The CDR3 region is CASSRRWQGRSRETQYF. CDR3 in DNA: TGTGCCAGCAGCCGGAGGTGGCAGGGCCGTAGCAGAGAGACCCAGTACTTC.

The chain combines TRBV6-5 with TRBJ2-1; either TRBD1 or TRBD2 may fit D (6 bases each). Germline V gene sequence: CDR1 MNHEY, CDR2 SVGAGI. V was trimmed by 2 bases and J by 6 bases, leaving 17 bases between them. The CDR3 has 16 residues. The CDR3 DNA sequence: TGTGCCAGCAGTTACCACCGGGGGCAGGGAGGCAATGAGCAGTTCTTC. Its protein is CASSYHRGQGGNEQFF.

The gene calls are TRBV4-2 and TRBJ1-4; D not resolved. Between the trimmed V and J ends, which lost 0 bases and 7 bases, there was a span of 18 bases. The CDR3 extends over 17 amino acids. CDR1 LGHNA and CDR2 YNFKEQ come from the germline V gene. The CDR3 reads CASSQEFSDLGSEKLFF. CDR3 sequence (DNA): TGTGCCAGCAGCCAAGAATTTTCCGATTTAGGAAGTGAAAAACTGTTTTTT.

This chain links TRBV28 with TRBJ1-2; 10 nucleotides align to TRBD1. CDR1 and CDR2 from the germline V gene are MDHEN and SYDVKM. The length of the CDR3 is 14 residues. Unmatched junction bases numbered 7, after V lost 5 bases and J lost 7 bases. The CDR3 nucleotides are TGTGCCAGCAGTCCGGGACAGGGGTTCCGTGGCTACACCTTC. Translating it yields CASSPGQGFRGYTF.

This chain uses TRBV9 with TRBJ2-3; D ambiguous. Germline CDR1 is SGDLS and CDR2 is YYNGEE. V lost 3 bases and J 3 bases, leaving 11 bases between the germline ends. This CDR3 is built from 14 residues. CDR3 bases: TGTGCCAGCAGCGGCAACCGTCCGACAGATACGCAGTATTTT. Protein: CASSGNRPTDTQYF. The full variable domain, its missing parts supplied by reference TRBV9 and TRBJ2-3, is DSGVTQTPKHLITATGQRVTLRCSPRSGDLSVYWYQQSLDQGLQFLIQYYNGEERAKGNILERFSAQQFPDLHSELNLSSLELGDSALYFCASSGNRPTDTQYFGPGTRLTVL.

This chain connects TRBV4-2 to TRBJ1-3, with 7 nucleotides matching TRBD1. Per germline, CDR1 LGHNA and CDR2 YNFKEQ. The CDR3 contains 17 residues. Trimming took 5 bases from V and 0 from J; bases not matched to a gene: 10. Here the CDR3 reads CASSATGDPGSGNTIYF. CDR3 bases: TGTGCCAGCAGCGCTACAGGGGACCCGGGCTCTGGAAACACCATATATTTT.

On this clone itself: This CDR3 fails to terminate in the conserved phenylalanine or tryptophan, so it likely reflects a read error. The DNA is left out, because the CDR3 cannot be placed on it with certainty; the CDR3 is given as TCRdb lists it. The J gene is TRBJ2-7, the V gene TRBV6-1; the tabulated D call, TRBD1, remains unverified against the DNA. The CDR3 region is 10 residues in length, termini included. Germline loops: CDR1 MNHNS, CDR2 SASEGT. The CDR3 spells CASSYKGAGL.

This clone was observed a single time. V is TRBV7-9 and J is TRBJ1-1; TRBD1 matches at 9 bases. The length of the CDR3 is 15 residues. V shed 0 bases, J shed 3 bases, and the junction held 2 bases outside the gene matches. Per germline, CDR1 SEHNR and CDR2 FQNEAQ (reference sequence). The CDR3 coding sequence is TGTGCCAGCAGCTTAGCGGGGACAGGGCACACTGAAGCTTTCTTT. Its translation is CASSLAGTGHTEAFF.

The chain is built from TRBV18 and TRBJ1-1; D is unclear. The CDR3 totals 15 residues. Trimming cost V 0 bases and J 3 bases, with 11 bases left between them. Per germline, CDR1 KGHSH and CDR2 LQKENI. The CDR3 region has the DNA TGTGCCAGCTCACCACCCACGCGGGTGGACACTGAAGCTTTCTTT. The encoded protein is CASSPPTRVDTEAFF.

V gene TRBV29-1 combines with J gene TRBJ1-1; 9 bases match TRBD1. From germline, CDR1 is SQVTM and CDR2 ANQGSEA. The CDR3 consists of 13 residues. J was trimmed by 4 bases and V by 5 bases; bases with no gene match: 5. As DNA, the CDR3 is TGCAGCGTTAGACAGGGGGGTGGCACTGAAGCTTTCTTT. Protein: CSVRQGGGTEAFF.

This clone has just a few counts. V gene TRBV30 combines with J gene TRBJ2-2; weak D call: TRBD2 (6 bases). The germline V gene encodes CDR1 GTSNPN and CDR2 SVGIG (reference sequence). CDR3 length equals 14 residues. V gave up 4 bases and J gave up 4 bases, with 13 bases separating them. CDR3 in DNA: TGTGCCTGGATCAGGGCCGGGAGCACCGGGGAGCTGTTTTTT. Translated, it gives CAWIRAGSTGELFF.

J is TRBJ1-1 and V is TRBV28; 7 nucleotides line up with TRBD1. CDR1 is MDHEN, CDR2 SYDVKM, per germline. This CDR3 has 16 residues. V was clipped by 2 bases and J by 3 bases; unmatched bases: 9. The CDR3 here is CASSLIHSGGHTEAFF. The CDR3 DNA reads TGTGCCAGCAGTTTAATCCATTCAGGGGGGCACACTGAAGCTTTCTTT.

The CDR3 DNA follows: TGCAGCGTTGAACGGACTAGCGGGAGGCCGGGGGAGACCCAGTACTTC. It translates to CSVERTSGRPGETQYF. J is TRBJ2-5 and V is TRBV29-1; 14 bases match TRBD2. Germline loops: CDR1 SQVTM, CDR2 ANQGSEA. With V trimmed by 2 bases and J by 5 bases, 7 bases remained unmatched. CDR3 length: 16 residues.

This clone appeared a single time. The genes are TRBV5-1 and TRBJ2-5; D remains ambiguous. V was trimmed by 7 bases and J by 5 bases, leaving 6 bases between them. CDR3 length: 10 amino acids. From germline, CDR1 is SGHRS and CDR2 YFSETQ. CDR3 sequence (DNA): TGCGCCAGCGGGTGGGAGACCCAGTACTTC. This gives the protein CASGWETQYF.

Regarding this clone: At the DNA level, this CDR3 is encoded by other sequences in the same sample as well. The chain has TRBV7-3 and TRBJ2-1, with D unclear. This CDR3 region has 13 residues. Germline assignment: CDR1 SGHTA and CDR2 FQGTGA. V was pared by 2 bases and J by 4 bases, with 6 bases between. The CDR3 reads CASSLGQYNEQFF. The CDR3 coding sequence is TGTGCCAGCAGCTTAGGGCAATACAATGAGCAGTTCTTC.

The chain couples TRBV7-2 to TRBJ2-1, with D possibly TRBD2 on 5 matching bases. Germline CDR1 reads SGHTA; CDR2 reads FQGNSA. The CDR3 contains 15 residues. The V end lost 1 base, the J end lost 7 bases, and 14 bases lay between the germline ends. DNA for the CDR3: TGTGCCAGCAGCTTAGAGTTTAGAGGAGGTAATGAGCAGTTCTTC. It codes for CASSLEFRGGNEQFF.

The chain carries TRBV6-6 and TRBJ2-7; 8 positions match TRBD1. This CDR3 is built from 14 residues. Germline V gives CDR1 MNHNY, CDR2 SVGAGI (reference sequence). Trimming cost V 6 bases and J 3 bases; bases outside gene matches: 7. CDR3 region: CASRGGQVFYEQYF. CDR3 bases: TGTGCCAGCAGAGGGGGACAGGTATTCTACGAGCAGTACTTC.

The gene calls are TRBV27 and TRBJ2-5; D unresolved. CDR3 length equals 14 residues. The V and J ends lost 0 bases and 0 bases respectively, with 5 bases between them. Looked up from germline, CDR1 is MNHEY and CDR2 is SMNVEV (reference sequence). This CDR3 reads CASSLSGYQETQYF. The DNA for the CDR3 is TGTGCCAGCAGTTTATCAGGATACCAAGAGACCCAGTACTTC.

This chain joins TRBV9 and TRBJ2-5; tentatively, D is TRBD1 (6 bases). The CDR3 is made up of 14 amino acids. Germline values: CDR1 SGDLS, CDR2 YYNGEE. V lost 3 bases, J lost 5 bases, and 14 bases lay in between. The CDR3 protein is CASSARGPWETQYF. CDR3 DNA sequence: TGTGCCAGCAGCGCCAGGGGTCCGTGGGAGACCCAGTACTTC.

The V and J genes are TRBV18 and TRBJ1-1, with TRBD1 as a possible D gene (6 bases). This CDR3 has 13 amino acids. Germline V gene sequence: CDR1 KGHSH, CDR2 LQKENI. Trimming stripped 3 bases from V and 8 bases from J, with 13 bases between. As DNA, the CDR3 is TGTGCCAGCTCACCCCTGGACAGACACGAAGCTTTCTTT. Translating gives CASSPLDRHEAFF.

The chain couples TRBV2 to TRBJ1-2, with unresolved D. Germline lookup yields CDR1 SNHLY and CDR2 FYNNEI. Trimming shortened V by 8 bases and J by 8 bases, and 18 bases separated the two germline ends. This CDR3 is 13 amino acids long. CDR3 bases: TGTGCCAGCTCCAGAATTAGTGGAGAGGGCTACACCTTC. Amino acid sequence: CASSRISGEGYTF.

The genes are TRBV20-1 and TRBJ2-1; unclear D gene. The CDR3 has 11 residues. V lost 5 bases to trimming and J lost 5 bases, with 7 bases between them. Germline lookup yields CDR1 DFQATT and CDR2 SNEGSKA (reference sequence). CDR3: CSADDNNEQFF. The CDR3 DNA reads as TGCAGTGCTGATGATAACAATGAGCAGTTCTTC.

The V and J genes are TRBV9 and TRBJ2-3; D not resolved. This CDR3 has 16 residues. Germline-derived CDR1 and CDR2 are SGDLS and YYNGEE. With 9 bases removed from V and 0 bases from J, the gap between germline ends came to 20 bases. The CDR3 is CANPPGPWASTDTQYF. CDR3 nucleotides: TGTGCCAACCCACCGGGCCCGTGGGCTAGCACAGATACGCAGTATTTT.

This chain connects TRBV7-9 to TRBJ2-3; D is possibly TRBD1 or TRBD2 (6 bases each). Germline CDR1 SEHNR, CDR2 FQNEAQ (reference sequence). This CDR3 comprises 16 residues. The V end lost 5 bases, the J end lost 5 bases, and 20 bases lay between the germline ends. CDR3 amino acids: CASSQVVGGQRDTQYF. The CDR3 DNA reads as TGTGCCAGCAGCCAAGTAGTAGGGGGGCAAAGAGATACGCAGTATTTT.

The chain couples TRBV7-2 to TRBJ2-3; 9 bases are a match to TRBD2. The trim removed 8 bases at V and 4 bases at J, leaving 4 bases unmatched. The CDR3 runs to 13 residues. Germline V gives CDR1 SGHTA, CDR2 FQGNSA. CDR3 DNA sequence: TGTGCCAGCGGCGGGAGGGCCCCAGATACGCAGTATTTT. Translated: CASGGRAPDTQYF.

The V call is TRBV6-5, the J call TRBJ2-5, with TRBD2 identical over 7 bases. The V and J ends lost 0 bases and 5 bases, in that order; junction bases with no gene match: 6. Germline-derived CDR1 and CDR2 are MNHEY and SVGAGI. The CDR3 extends over 15 amino acids. The CDR3 DNA follows: TGTGCCAGCAGTTACTCGGCGGGAGAGTGGGAGACCCAGTACTTC. Translating it yields CASSYSAGEWETQYF.

V is TRBV6-5 and J is TRBJ2-3; either TRBD1 or TRBD2 may fit D (5 bases each). The CDR3 runs to 12 residues. V lost 8 bases and J lost 5, with 11 bases in between. In germline, CDR1 is MNHEY, CDR2 SVGAGI. The CDR3 DNA is TGTGCCAGCGGGGTGGGGGAAGATACGCAGTATTTT. This codes for CASGVGEDTQYF.